Described below is a single TCR beta chain sequence and its context. The record originates from a study of T cell changes during pregnancy in multiple sclerosis. Repertoires were generated with immunoSEQ multiplex PCR, while TCRdb's copy carries only in-frame clones and drops some. The data show 26,000 or so clones, with under 90% seen just once and roughly 0.6% held by the top ten. The length of the CDR3 is 15 residues. The germline gives CDR1 MDHEN, CDR2 SYDVKM. V was pared by 5 bases and J by 3 bases, with 10 bases of the junction left unmatched. This clonotype originated in a female donor in good health, enrolled as a control in a pregnancy study. This material consisted of CD4+ T cells from peripheral blood mononuclear cells, taken in the first trimester of pregnancy. The chain has TRBV28 and TRBJ2-7; 7 nucleotides agree with TRBD2. The CDR3 nucleotides are TGTGCCAGCAGTAGGCTTACGGGAGGCCTCTACGAGCAGTACTTC. This codes for CASSRLTGGLYEQYF.